Presented here are 20 T cell receptor beta chains from one specimen sequenced in a study of T cell responses to AZD1222 COVID-19 vaccine. Method: immunoSEQ multiplex PCR; TCRdb's copy keeps in-frame clones and lacks some. The table includes about 86,000 clones, around 80% detected once. The sample in question was peripheral blood, obtained on day 0 of AZD1222 vaccination. The receptors here all came from an adult in good health.

The chain joins TRBV19 to TRBJ1-2, with 8 bases matching TRBD1. Germline V gene data show CDR1 as LNHDA and CDR2 as SQIVND (reference sequence). The CDR3 length is 14 residues. After removal of 5 bases from V and 4 bases from J, the junction contained 6 bases not matched to a gene. CDR3 region: CASSFGQGGYGYTF. The CDR3 nucleotides are TGTGCCAGTAGTTTCGGACAGGGCGGCTATGGCTACACCTTC.

This clone was seen just once. This chain joins TRBV6-5 and TRBJ1-2; a weak D match, TRBD1 (5 bases). Per the germline V gene, CDR1 is MNHEY and CDR2 is SVGAGI. This CDR3 is 15 amino acids long. V gave up 2 bases and J gave up 4 bases, with 14 bases separating them. CDR3 in amino acids: CASSYPDIGIYGYTF. For the CDR3, the DNA is TGTGCCAGCAGTTACCCGGACATAGGGATCTATGGCTACACCTTC.

V is TRBV5-4 and J is TRBJ2-7, with D unclear. The CDR3 is 13 residues long. V was clipped by 0 bases and J by 2 bases, with 6 bases between them. CDR1 SGHNT and CDR2 YYREEE come from the germline V gene (reference sequence). Written as DNA, the CDR3 is TGTGCCAGCAGCTTGGACAGTACCTACGAGCAGTACTTC. Amino acid sequence: CASSLDSTYEQYF.

This chain links TRBV12-3 or TRBV12-4 with TRBJ2-7; D unclear. This CDR3 region has 13 residues. V lost 2 bases, J lost 3 bases, and 8 bases lay in between. The DNA for the CDR3 is TGTGCCAGCAGTTTATTGAGGAGCTACGAGCAGTACTTC. As protein: CASSLLRSYEQYF.

The CDR3 DNA reads TGTGCCAGCAGTTCGGGACAGTCCGGAGAGACCCAGTACTTC. This gives the protein CASSSGQSGETQYF. V usage is TRBV6-6 and J usage is TRBJ2-5; TRBD1 agrees at 7 bases. This CDR3 has 14 residues. With 4 bases clipped from V and 4 bases from J, the junction kept 6 bases outside the gene matches. Germline V gene data show CDR1 as MNHNY and CDR2 as SVGAGI (reference sequence).

The chain joins TRBV6-2 or TRBV6-3 to TRBJ2-7; TRBD2 matches at 12 bases. The germline CDR1 and CDR2 sequences are MNHEY and SVGEGT. Trimming removed 0 bases from V and 2 bases from J; junction bases left unmatched: 14. The CDR3 length is 20 residues. DNA of the CDR3: TGTGCCAGCAGTTACTCGAATCTCCCCGGGACTAGCGGGCGACCCTACGAGCAGTACTTC. Translated, it gives CASSYSNLPGTSGRPYEQYF.

V and J are TRBV29-1 and TRBJ1-1, with D possibly TRBD1 on 5 matching bases. Per germline, CDR1 SQVTM and CDR2 ANQGSEA. The CDR3 runs 13 residues. Trimming removed 4 bases from V and 0 bases from J, with 9 bases in between. The CDR3 DNA sequence: TGCAGCGTTGTACGGGGGATGAACACTGAAGCTTTCTTT. Protein product: CSVVRGMNTEAFF.

V usage is TRBV2 and J usage is TRBJ1-6; D may be TRBD1 (5 bases). Trimming cost V 5 bases and J 11 bases, with 13 bases left between them. Per germline, CDR1 SNHLY and CDR2 FYNNEI. The CDR3 extends over 13 amino acids. CDR3 amino acids: CASSPFGAAPLHF. DNA for the CDR3: TGTGCCAGCAGTCCTTTCGGGGCTGCACCCCTCCACTTT.

The chain is built from TRBV5-1 and TRBJ2-5; D is possibly TRBD1 or TRBD2 (5 bases each). CDR1 and CDR2 (germline): SGHRS, YFSETQ. The CDR3 sequence is 16 residues long. Trimming left V 3 bases short and J 1 base short, with 16 bases between. The CDR3 is CASSYGGRAAQETQYF. CDR3 DNA sequence: TGCGCCAGCAGCTATGGGGGAAGGGCGGCCCAAGAGACCCAGTACTTC.

The chain links TRBV28 to TRBJ1-6, with D maybe TRBD1 (5 bases). This CDR3 contains 12 residues. Germline V gene lookup returns CDR1 MDHEN and CDR2 SYDVKM. V lost 3 bases and J 14 bases, leaving 11 bases between the germline ends. CDR3 residues: CASSFVGESLHF. The CDR3 DNA reads TGTGCCAGCAGTTTCGTAGGGGAATCCCTCCACTTT.

The rearrangement uses TRBV25-1 and TRBJ2-7; TRBD1 agrees at 9 bases. With V trimmed by 3 bases and J by 1 base, 4 bases remained unmatched. Germline CDR1 is MGHDK and CDR2 is SYGVNS. This CDR3 has 15 residues. The CDR3 loop is CASSDMTGGSYEQYF. The CDR3 DNA is TGTGCCAGCAGTGATATGACAGGGGGGTCCTACGAGCAGTACTTC.

This sequence joins TRBV28 and TRBJ1-2, with D possibly being TRBD1 (5 bases). The germline V gene has CDR1 MDHEN and CDR2 SYDVKM. With 6 bases removed from V and 0 bases from J, the gap between germline ends came to 14 bases. The CDR3 runs to 15 residues. The CDR3, as DNA: TGTGCCAGCAGACCCGGGACGGTGACTAACTATGGCTACACCTTC. It specifies CASRPGTVTNYGYTF.

V and J are TRBV15 and TRBJ2-7; 10 nucleotides agree with TRBD1. The J segment lost 3 bases and the V segment lost 1 base, leaving 6 bases of the junction unmatched. The CDR3 is made up of 16 amino acids. The germline V gene encodes CDR1 LNHNV and CDR2 YYDKDF (reference sequence). Here the CDR3 DNA reads TGTGCCACCAGCAGAGGGGGTGGGACAGGGGACTACGAGCAGTACTTC. This gives the protein CATSRGGGTGDYEQYF.

The chain employs TRBV5-1 and TRBJ1-4, with D hard to call. CDR1 is SGHRS, CDR2 YFSETQ, per germline. The CDR3 runs 14 residues. The V end lost 1 base, the J end lost 4 bases, and 8 bases lay between the germline ends. The CDR3 DNA reads as TGCGCCAGCAGCTTGTGGCAGAGTAATGAAAAACTGTTTTTT. Encoded protein: CASSLWQSNEKLFF.

This clone was counted a few times. This sequence joins TRBV3-1 (or the pseudogene TRBV3-2) and TRBJ2-4; maybe TRBD2 (5 bases). The CDR3 spans 15 residues. CDR1 and CDR2 (germline): LGHDT, YNNKEL (reference sequence). Trimming removed 0 bases from V and 6 bases from J, with 12 bases in between. CDR3 region: CASSQDAGGPNIQYF. The CDR3 coding sequence is TGTGCCAGCAGCCAAGATGCCGGAGGACCAAACATTCAGTACTTC.

This clone was counted a few times. V and J are TRBV2 and TRBJ2-5; D not resolved. Looked up from germline, CDR1 is SNHLY and CDR2 is FYNNEI. This CDR3 is 14 amino acids long. V lost 2 bases to trimming and J lost 2 bases, with 9 bases between them. The DNA for the CDR3 is TGTGCCAGCAGTGAACAACAGAGACAAGAGACCCAGTACTTC. It specifies CASSEQQRQETQYF.

This clone showed up just once. This chain joins TRBV5-1 and TRBJ2-2; D unresolved. Germline values: CDR1 SGHRS, CDR2 YFSETQ. The germline V and J ends were trimmed by 0 bases and 9 bases, with 9 bases remaining between them. This CDR3 contains 13 residues. Here the CDR3 DNA reads TGCGCCAGCAGCTTGGAAGGATCGAGGGAGCTGTTTTTT. Amino acids: CASSLEGSRELFF.

J is TRBJ2-3 and V is TRBV5-6; maybe TRBD1 (6 bases). Germline V lookup: CDR1 SGHDT, CDR2 YYEEEE. V lost 4 bases and J 3 bases, leaving 9 bases between the germline ends. This CDR3 has 13 residues. CDR3 region: CASSTGTTDTQYF. As DNA, the CDR3 is TGTGCCAGCAGCACCGGGACAACAGATACGCAGTATTTT.

Details on this clone: At the DNA level, this CDR3 is encoded by other sequences in the same sample as well. The V gene is TRBV11-2, the J gene TRBJ2-7, with 10 bases that match TRBD2. The CDR3 totals 15 residues. Germline loops: CDR1 SGHAT, CDR2 FQNNGV. The trim removed 1 base at V and 3 bases at J, leaving 3 bases unmatched. This chain's CDR3 is CASSLGLAGVYEQYF. In DNA form, the CDR3 reads TGTGCCAGCAGCTTAGGGCTAGCGGGAGTCTACGAGCAGTACTTC.

The chain is built from TRBV7-2 and TRBJ1-2; maybe TRBD1 (5 bases). Germline CDR1 is SGHTA and CDR2 is FQGNSA. The CDR3 loop spans 14 amino acids. V was trimmed by 3 bases and J by 8 bases, leaving 16 bases between them. The CDR3 spells CASSFTGLQEGYTF. The CDR3 region has the DNA TGTGCCAGCAGCTTTACGGGACTCCAAGAGGGCTACACCTTC. Drawing the rest from reference TRBV7-2 and TRBJ1-2, the complete variable domain is GAGVSQSPSNKVTEKGKDVELRCDPISGHTALYWYRQSLGQGLEFLIYFQGNSAPDKSGLPSDRFSAERTGGSVSTLTIQRTQQEDSAVYLCASSFTGLQEGYTFGSGTRLTVV.